Sequencing of this T cell receptor (beta chain) was carried out in a study of hypomethylating agent response in myelodysplastic syndrome. Study-wide findings and caveats: Across all patients and within response groups, hypomethylating treatment left richness, diversity and clonality without significant change.

About this clone itself: Its antigen remains unknown.

The CDR3 sequence is 16 residues long. CDR1 is MDHEN and CDR2 is SYDVKM in the germline V gene. V dropped 6 bases and J dropped 0 bases, with 15 bases sitting between them. At survey resolution, 400 ng of DNA per sample was split into two 200 ng replicates. The data were produced by immunoSEQ multiplex PCR, yet TCRdb's version contains in-frame clones alone and is incomplete. The sample includes over a thousand clones, 84% seen only once; the top ten take around 17%. Specimen: bone marrow, collected before or after starting hypomethylating agent treatment for myelodysplastic syndrome (not recorded which). The chain carries TRBV28 and TRBJ1-3, with D tentatively TRBD1 (5 bases). This TCR derives from a human donor with myelodysplastic syndrome. The CDR3 sequence is CASSAFGGSSGNTIYF. CDR3 coding DNA: TGTGCCAGCAGCGCCTTTGGGGGTAGCTCTGGAAACACCATATATTTT.